Given below is one T cell receptor (beta chain) in context. These data belong to a study of blood T cell repertoires in COVID-19. TCRdb's table, derived via immunoSEQ multiplex PCR, lists solely in-frame clones and lacks some. The table has tens of thousands of clones, 80% to 95% seen once. CDR1 is SQVTM and CDR2 is ANQGSEA in the germline V gene. The CDR3 is 13 amino acids. The V segment lost 6 bases and the J segment 2 bases; nucleotides outside the gene matches: 3. J is TRBJ2-3 and V is TRBV29-1; 9 bases align to TRBD2. The sequencing sample was made of peripheral blood. The receptor was isolated from a human donor with active COVID-19. The donor label of this sample is uncertain. In nucleotides, the CDR3 is TGCAGCGTAATAGCGGGAGTCACAGATACGCAGTATTTT. Protein product: CSVIAGVTDTQYF.